These T cell receptor beta chains were read from a single sample in a study of blood T cell repertoires in COVID-19. Profiled with immunoSEQ multiplex PCR; TCRdb holds only in-frame clones, not every one. The table includes 250,000 to 300,000 clones, roughly 90% detected once. Sequenced input: PBMCs or T cells enriched from blood (not recorded which). These receptors were collected from a woman between 40 and 55 years old who had recovered from COVID-19. Both conserved end residues are part of each CDR3. A D gene is named only where the DNA matches it firmly. Clone size is shown for a subset of rows, as once, few, many or a class of expanded clone.

d_gene: NA; v_gene: TRBV5-1; len: 14; j_gene: TRBJ2-2; abundance: NA; CDR3aa: CASSQRTDTGELFF; CDR3nt: TGCGCCAGCAGTCAGCGAACCGACACCGGGGAGCTGTTTTTT
d_gene: NA; v_gene: TRBV19; len: 12; j_gene: TRBJ1-1; abundance: NA; CDR3aa: CATGRENTEAFF; CDR3nt: TGTGCCACCGGACGGGAGAACACTGAAGCTTTCTTT
d_gene: NA; v_gene: TRBV6-6; len: 16; j_gene: TRBJ2-7; abundance: NA; CDR3aa: CASTFKRGSQSYEQYF; CDR3nt: TGTGCCAGCACCTTCAAACGGGGATCTCAATCCTACGAGCAGTACTTC
d_gene: TRBD1; v_gene: TRBV10-3; len: 14; j_gene: TRBJ1-1; abundance: few; CDR3aa: CASGSGQGNTEAFF; CDR3nt: TGTGCCAGTGGGTCGGGACAGGGTAACACTGAAGCTTTCTTT
d_gene: NA; v_gene: TRBV6-4; len: 15; j_gene: TRBJ1-2; abundance: NA; CDR3aa: CASSEMADSIYGYTF; CDR3nt: TGTGCCAGCAGTGAAATGGCGGACAGCATCTATGGCTACACCTTC
d_gene: TRBD2; v_gene: TRBV24-1; len: 16; j_gene: TRBJ2-4; abundance: NA; CDR3aa: CATSSGRAGDKNIQYF; CDR3nt: TGTGCCACCAGTAGCGGGAGGGCCGGGGACAAAAACATTCAGTACTTC
d_gene: TRBD2; v_gene: TRBV10-3; len: 13; j_gene: TRBJ2-5; abundance: NA; CDR3aa: CAIRASGQETQYF; CDR3nt: TGTGCCATTCGGGCTAGCGGCCAAGAGACCCAGTACTTC
d_gene: NA; v_gene: TRBV6-5; len: 13; j_gene: TRBJ1-2; abundance: NA; CDR3aa: CASSPDRTYGYTF; CDR3nt: TGTGCCAGCAGTCCCGACAGGACCTATGGCTACACCTTC
d_gene: TRBD1; v_gene: TRBV6-6; len: 16; j_gene: TRBJ1-1; abundance: NA; CDR3aa: CASSREGGTGGREAFF; CDR3nt: TGTGCCAGCAGTCGAGAAGGTGGGACAGGGGGCCGCGAAGCTTTCTTT
d_gene: TRBD2; v_gene: TRBV10-3; len: 16; j_gene: TRBJ2-5; abundance: once; CDR3aa: CAISDPIAGVQETQYF; CDR3nt: TGTGCCATCAGTGACCCTATAGCGGGGGTTCAAGAGACCCAGTACTTC
d_gene: NA; v_gene: TRBV9; len: 14; j_gene: TRBJ1-6; abundance: NA; CDR3aa: CASSVVPDNSPLHF; CDR3nt: TGTGCCAGCAGCGTAGTTCCAGATAATTCACCCCTCCACTTT
d_gene: NA; v_gene: TRBV2; len: 15; j_gene: TRBJ2-1; abundance: NA; CDR3aa: CASSISGATYNEQFF; CDR3nt: TGTGCCAGCAGTATAAGCGGAGCCACCTACAATGAGCAGTTCTTC
d_gene: NA; v_gene: TRBV7-9; len: 13; j_gene: TRBJ1-1; abundance: NA; CDR3aa: CASSLILDTEAFF; CDR3nt: TGTGCCAGCAGCTTAATTCTAGACACTGAAGCTTTCTTT
d_gene: TRBD1; v_gene: TRBV2; len: 14; j_gene: TRBJ2-7; abundance: NA; CDR3aa: CASSEDRGSHEQYF; CDR3nt: TGTGCCAGCAGTGAGGACAGGGGTTCTCACGAGCAGTACTTC
d_gene: NA; v_gene: TRBV2; len: 15; j_gene: TRBJ1-1; abundance: NA; CDR3aa: CASSARPRGNTEAFF; CDR3nt: TGTGCCAGCAGTGCCCGGCCCAGGGGGAACACTGAAGCTTTCTTT
d_gene: TRBD2; v_gene: TRBV5-1; len: 16; j_gene: TRBJ2-3; abundance: NA; CDR3aa: CASSLNSAGGTDTQYF; CDR3nt: TGCGCCAGCAGCTTGAACAGTGCGGGGGGCACAGATACGCAGTATTTT
d_gene: TRBD1; v_gene: TRBV5-7; len: 18; j_gene: TRBJ1-5; abundance: NA; CDR3aa: CASSLYMDRNGGNQPQHF; CDR3nt: TGTGCCAGCAGCCTATATATGGACAGGAATGGGGGTAATCAGCCCCAGCATTTT